The 7 T cell receptor beta chains below all came from one sample that was sequenced in a study of shared clonotypes between healthy human individuals. Profiling relied on immunoSEQ multiplex PCR, and the TCRdb table lists in-frame clones only, not all of them. The sample includes approximately 2.4 million clones, 90% to 97% seen only once; the top ten take over 0.1%. Source material: naive CD4+ T cells sorted from blood. Subset reported: CD45RA+ positively selected. All receptors come from a man aged 18 to 29 in good health.

The rearrangement joins TRBV6-5 to TRBJ2-7, with D perhaps being TRBD1 or TRBD2 (5 bases each). Per germline, CDR1 MNHEY and CDR2 SVGAGI. This CDR3 has 12 residues. V was clipped by 8 bases and J by 9 bases, with 17 bases between them. CDR3 in amino acids: CASGDHPRGQYF. In DNA form, the CDR3 reads TGTGCCAGCGGGGACCATCCTCGAGGGCAGTACTTC.

This chain links TRBV5-1 with TRBJ2-3, with TRBD2 matching 8 bases. Germline V gene sequence: CDR1 SGHRS, CDR2 YFSETQ. This CDR3 contains 20 residues. Trimming at V came to 1 base and at J to 2 bases, leaving 18 bases not matched to a gene. CDR3 loop: CASSLRVGVLAGRNTDTQYF. For the CDR3, the DNA is TGCGCCAGCAGCTTGAGGGTGGGTGTGTTAGCGGGGAGGAACACAGATACGCAGTATTTT. The full variable domain, in which reference TRBV5-1 and TRBJ2-3 provide the parts outside the CDR3, is KAGVTQTPRYLIKTRGQQVTLSCSPISGHRSVSWYQQTPGQGLQFLFEYFSETQRNKGNFPGRFSGRQFSNSRSEMNVSTLELGDSALYLCASSLRVGVLAGRNTDTQYFGPGTRLTVL.

The CDR3, as DNA: TGCGCCAGCAGCCCCACGATGGTCGCGTGGGGGGGATTGTACGAGCAGTACTTC. The encoded protein is CASSPTMVAWGGLYEQYF. The rearrangement uses TRBV5-1 and TRBJ2-7, with 7 bases fitting TRBD2. Germline CDR1 is SGHRS and CDR2 is YFSETQ. This CDR3 has 18 residues. Unmatched junction bases numbered 20, after V lost 4 bases and J lost 4 bases. Based on the CDR3 plus reference TRBV5-1 and TRBJ2-7, the full variable domain is KAGVTQTPRYLIKTRGQQVTLSCSPISGHRSVSWYQQTPGQGLQFLFEYFSETQRNKGNFPGRFSGRQFSNSRSEMNVSTLELGDSALYLCASSPTMVAWGGLYEQYFGPGTRLTVT.

This clone occurred once. J is TRBJ2-3 and V is TRBV10-1; 7 nucleotides line up with TRBD2. The CDR3 is 15 residues long. CDR1 and CDR2 (germline): WNHNN, SYGVQD (reference sequence). V trimming: 3 bases; J trimming: 1 base; junction bases outside the gene matches: 4. The chain's CDR3 is CASSDAGAGTDTQYF. The CDR3 bases are TGCGCCAGCAGTGATGCGGGAGCTGGCACAGATACGCAGTATTTT.

The V call is TRBV18, the J call TRBJ2-2; D is possibly TRBD2 (5 bases). This CDR3 is built from 14 residues. Germline CDR1 is KGHSH and CDR2 is LQKENI. V was shortened by 6 bases and J by 1 base, with 9 bases between the two germline ends. The DNA of the CDR3 is TGTGCCAGCTCCTTCGGACTGAACACCGGGGAGCTGTTTTTT. This encodes CASSFGLNTGELFF.

The gene calls are TRBV5-1 and TRBJ2-4; no firm D call. The V end lost 0 bases, the J end lost 0 bases, and 10 bases lay between the germline ends. The CDR3 loop spans 16 amino acids. Germline values: CDR1 SGHRS, CDR2 YFSETQ. Written as DNA, the CDR3 is TGCGCCAGCAGCTTGGAGGTGGGGATAGCCAAAAACATTCAGTACTTC. This sequence encodes CASSLEVGIAKNIQYF.

This chain connects TRBV5-1 to TRBJ2-1; TRBD2 is a possible D gene (5 bases). CDR1 is SGHRS and CDR2 is YFSETQ in the germline V gene. V dropped 4 bases and J dropped 0 bases, with 14 bases sitting between them. The CDR3 loop spans 16 amino acids. CDR3 sequence (DNA): TGCGCCAGCAGCCCCGAGGGAAGAAGCTCCTACAATGAGCAGTTCTTC. It encodes CASSPEGRSSYNEQFF.